The sequence of this TCR beta chain was determined in a study of cytomegalovirus exposure and HLA in healthy donors (dated by TCRdb to about 2017). Concerning the study at large: An earlier analysis of several hundred of the donors reported 250 to 300 Gb of sequence data and more than 90 million unique TCR beta sequences from approximately 180 million T cells. An early release covering roughly 600 HLA-typed donors comprised roughly 300 gigabases of sequencing data and approximately 85 million unique TCR sequences. The genetic ancestry cluster associated with self-reported Caucasian donors included over 80% of the approximately 400 genotyped donors. The study aimed to test whether signatures of past pathogen exposure could be identified by cataloging public T cell receptors. Using immunosequencing, the study profiled T cell repertoires from 500 to 800 subjects and related those repertoires to cytomegalovirus serostatus. Besides the first cohort of some 670 subjects, a separate validation cohort made up of roughly 120 different subjects was used. The study combined high-throughput TCR immunosequencing, statistical association of individual TCRs with disease status, and machine learning to predict cytomegalovirus infection status. To study patterns of TCR occurrence, a later analysis re-analyzed previously published TCR beta repertoires from more than 550 donors and added high-resolution HLA genotyping. In the later analysis, no new phenotypic data were used to find candidate immune exposures; instead, reliance was placed on TCR beta sequences and their occurrence across donors. An earlier analysis of some 600 of the donors applied high-throughput TCR beta sequencing to assess whether each TCR beta V gene segment acted as functional or pseudogenic. Donor age, sex, ethnicity and CMV serostatus were collected together with the repertoire data. A later genetic analysis used genome-wide SNP genotypes for about 65% of the 666 donors, treating that subset as a discovery cohort. Every repertoire in the discovery cohort had been generated on one and the same sequencing platform. Both class I and class II loci were covered by HLA typing, at four-digit resolution. Typing coverage differed by locus: A, B, C, DRB1 and DQB1 were typed in roughly 620-640 donors, DQA1 in about 560, DPA1 in 600 to 610, and DPB1 in about 450. About 5 DR-DQ haplotypes were handled as single units for association and clustering, since linkage in the cohort was strong. On average, 235,054 unique TCR beta nucleotide sequences were sequenced per donor among 398 genotyped donors of the cohort, with 15% to 20% of those sequences being non-productive.

The investigation overall reported the following: An association between a missense DCLRE1C variant and V-gene and J-gene trimming of TCR beta chains was found in a later genetic analysis and replicated in an independent cohort. While some public TCRs were present in many individuals, most TCR sequences turned up only very rarely across donors. The study listed 150 to 200 TCR beta chains as associated with cytomegalovirus. A few of the identified cytomegalovirus-associated TCR beta chains were confirmed in vitro to be specific for cytomegalovirus antigens. An earlier analysis of around 600 of the donors showed that most TCR beta V segments appeared in productive rearrangements either about 87% or about 30% of the time, which broadly matched IMGT annotations. At a false discovery rate of 0.05, a later analysis linked approximately 18,000 TCR beta sequences to specific HLA alleles. According to a later genetic analysis, donors in an Asian-associated ancestry cluster had fewer N-insertions in productive TCRs than the roughly 670-donor mean. A group of highly shared sequence variants was considered likely to be a technical artifact of the sequencing pipeline. Because counts were too low, about 18 rarely observed V segments, including chromosome 9 orphons, were excluded from the earlier analysis of some 540 of the donors. Correlated functional status among segregating V segments might be attributable to linkage disequilibrium, but an unknown experimental factor could not be ruled out. In this cohort, only TCR beta chains were sequenced, and detectable features were limited by the absence of alpha or paired-chain data. A later analysis found that most CMV-associated TCR beta chains appeared HLA-restricted, with HLA associations seemingly driven largely by CMV exposure. A further reported finding was that TCR beta sequences accurately predicted the HLA-A and HLA-B alleles for most subjects in the first cohort. In a later analysis, HLA-associated TCR beta chains showed more clonal expansion and lower generation probabilities than non-associated chains that were equally common. Because HLA typing was missing for some donors at each locus, association tests included only the typed subset. The classifier was reported to diagnose cytomegalovirus status with high specificity and sensitivity in both the original cohort and the validation cohort. A later analysis reported that several top co-occurrence clusters appeared linked to parvovirus B19, influenza, CMV and Epstein-Barr virus. Strong co-occurrence of HLA alleles, especially DR and DQ, made assigning TCR associations to individual alleles difficult. Immune exposure information for the cohort was limited to CMV serostatus. Roughly uniform sequencing depth across donors was assumed in presence/absence analyses, although this assumption may not hold. A later analysis found that TCR association rates varied across HLA loci, with DRB1 alleles showing the most associated TCRs and HLA-C alleles the fewest. It was suggested by the authors that the approach could potentially be generalized to other disease states and immunological phenotypes.

Points on this clone: Its antigen target is currently unknown.

The library was obtained by the immunoSEQ multiplex PCR assay. The multiplex PCR relied on a mix of 60 forward primers for TCR Vbeta segments and 13 reverse primers for TCR Jbeta segments. A multiplex PCR assay on genomic DNA amplified the CDR3 region of rearranged TCR beta genes. On the Illumina HiSeq System, the amplified TCR beta libraries were sequenced as 87-base-pair reads. Turning to the authors' computational methods: A later analysis counted approximately 76 million unique TCR beta chains across the 666 repertoires, and some 12 million of these chains were shared by at least two donors. Raw reads were error-corrected and collapsed into unique sequences with a nearest-neighbor algorithm that merged closely related sequences to remove PCR and sequencing errors. To assign V, D and J gene segments, CDR3 sequences were aligned to IMGT reference sequences. For a sequence to be retained, at least a six-nucleotide match to both a V gene segment and a J gene segment was required. Rearrangements were classified as productive when the CDR3 lacked stop codons and remained in frame with V and J, and all other rearrangements were classified as non-productive. Following IMGT convention, CDR3 was defined as the stretch from the second conserved V-encoded cysteine to the conserved J-encoded phenylalanine. In an earlier analysis of roughly 580 of the donors, sequences lacking an unambiguous match to a single V gene segment were excluded. In an earlier analysis of some 590 of the donors, a V segment was called functional when productive rearrangements were above 56.7%, and segregating when the standard deviation between donors exceeded 5%. To diagnose cytomegalovirus status from the catalog of TCR beta chain sequences, a statistical classification framework was built. A later analysis assigned V and J genes by comparing TCR nucleotide sequences with IMGT/GENE-DB human TR gene sequences. In a later analysis, CDR3 sequences and most-parsimonious VDJ recombination scenarios were assigned using the TCRdist pipeline. A later analysis defined each TCR beta chain by its CDR3 amino acid sequence plus V-gene family, and excluded reads lacking a unique V-gene family. As a way to deal with suspected cross-contamination and a sequencing artifact, a later analysis dropped under 600 nucleotide sequences that were highly shared and had low generation probability. For each public chain, a later analysis derived a clonal expansion index from normalized ranks of inferred template counts within each repertoire. In a later analysis, generation probabilities were computed using a VDJ recombination model fitted to out-of-frame rearrangements, and the results were checked against IGoR. In a later analysis, hypergeometric tests were used to score TCR-TCR, TCR-HLA and TCR-CMV co-occurrence, with a repertoire-size bias correction applied to TCR pairs. False discovery rates were estimated in a later analysis by permuting HLA or CMV assignments 20 times. A later analysis grouped co-occurring TCRs with DBSCAN, adding TCRdist sequence similarity when clustering within HLA-allele-positive subsets. Repertoires with fewer than 30,000 or more than 120,000 public chains, plus five repertoires with anomalous nucleotide sharing, were excluded from co-occurrence clustering. The table was pulled from immuneACCESS by TCRdb, which kept in-frame rearrangements only. Such tables lose some clones; where checked, under half of the loss comes from unresolved V genes, and the rest has no known cause. V and J calls and clone size are copied from that table; D and trimming were computed from the DNA. This sample's table lists more than 200,000 clones. Jointly, the top ten make up roughly 0.98% of the sample.

The cohort was made up of under 800 healthy bone marrow donors. All cohort members were sampled while nominally healthy, although unrecorded immune exposures were likely present. The donor was CMV seropositive and belonged to the group of a few hundred seropositive cohort members. Each donor provided a peripheral blood sample, and peripheral blood mononuclear cells were used for TCR beta sequencing. Genomic DNA extraction from the blood cell samples was performed with the Qiagen DNeasy Blood Extraction Kit. The TCR sequence derives from a woman in her twenties or thirties in good health and CMV-seropositive. Source material: PBMCs.

In nucleotide form, the sequence is TGTGCCAGCAGTTTCCGGGACAGGGGTTTCTATGGCTACACCTTC. The encoded protein is CASSFRDRGFYGYTF. Recombination joined TRBV27 with TRBJ1-2; TRBD1 matches 10 bases in the middle. CDR1 and CDR2 (MNHEY, SMNVEV) derive from the germline V gene (reference sequence). Trimming leaves V shorter by 3 bases and J shorter by 4 bases, with the junction holding 5 bases beyond the gene matches. Inclusive of the bounding cysteine and phenylalanine, the CDR3 is 15 residues long. The CDR3 DNA has 45 bases and is translated from base 1.